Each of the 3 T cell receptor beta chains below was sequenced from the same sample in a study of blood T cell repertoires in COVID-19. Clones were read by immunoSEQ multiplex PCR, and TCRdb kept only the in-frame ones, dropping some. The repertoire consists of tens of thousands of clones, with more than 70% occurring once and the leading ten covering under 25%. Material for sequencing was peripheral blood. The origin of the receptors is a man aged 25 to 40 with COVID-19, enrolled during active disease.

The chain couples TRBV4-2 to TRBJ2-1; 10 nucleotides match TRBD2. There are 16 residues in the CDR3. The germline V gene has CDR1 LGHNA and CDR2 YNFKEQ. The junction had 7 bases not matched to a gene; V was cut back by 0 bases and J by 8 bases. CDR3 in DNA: TGTGCCAGCAGCCAAGATCTGGCTAGCGGGAGCGATGAGCAGTTCTTC. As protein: CASSQDLASGSDEQFF.

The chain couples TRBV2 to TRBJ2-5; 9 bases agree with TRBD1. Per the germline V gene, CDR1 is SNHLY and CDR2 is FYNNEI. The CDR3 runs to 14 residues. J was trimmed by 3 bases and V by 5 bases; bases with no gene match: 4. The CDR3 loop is CASSQQGAEETQYF. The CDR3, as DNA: TGTGCCAGCAGTCAACAGGGGGCGGAAGAGACCCAGTACTTC.

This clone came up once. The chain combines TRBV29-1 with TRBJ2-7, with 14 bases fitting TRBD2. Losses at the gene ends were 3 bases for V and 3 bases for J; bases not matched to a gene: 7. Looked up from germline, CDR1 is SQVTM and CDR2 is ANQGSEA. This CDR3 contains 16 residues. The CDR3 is CSVDLGTSGRGYEQYF. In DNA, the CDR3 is TGCAGCGTTGACCTAGGGACTAGCGGGAGAGGCTACGAGCAGTACTTC.